The entry that follows covers one T cell receptor (beta chain) sequence. Antigen: not known. The germline V gene has CDR1 MNHNY and CDR2 SVGAGI (reference sequence). The CDR3 has 12 residues. V shed 6 bases and J shed 8 bases, with 13 bases lying between them. The sample comes from a study of T cell responses to AZD1222 COVID-19 vaccine. General study findings and limits: With two AZD1222 doses given, Spike-specific TCR breadth and depth both rose. Sampled repertoires all dated from after the peak T cell response. Females made up more of the donors, who were largely white British, and clonal diversity may have come out too low.

This table comes from immunoSEQ multiplex PCR, and its TCRdb copy is limited to in-frame clones, with some not included. The data contain 50,000 to 65,000 clones, 80% to 90% of them singletons. The specimen comprised peripheral blood, sampled 28 days after the second AZD1222 dose. This chain uses TRBV6-6 with TRBJ1-2; unclear D gene. The sequence came from an adult who received the AZD1222 COVID-19 vaccine. CDR3 region: CASSETSIGYTF. The CDR3 nucleotides are TGTGCCAGCAGCGAAACCAGTATCGGCTACACCTTC.